The rows below give T cell receptor beta chains drawn from one sample of a study of blood T cell repertoires in COVID-19. Method: immunoSEQ multiplex PCR; TCRdb's copy keeps in-frame clones and lacks some. The repertoire consists of approximately 210,000 clones, with 80% to 90% occurring once and the leading ten covering around 19%. The sequenced sample consisted of peripheral blood. These TCRs come from a human donor in a cohort sampled during active COVID-19. Each CDR3 is given with its conserved first and last residue. Fields, in order: V gene, CDR3 protein.

V gene: TRBV6-2/TRBV6-3; CDR3 protein: CASSPGTASNGYGYTF
V gene: TRBV6-5; CDR3 protein: CASSYSTGGSTIYF
V gene: TRBV11-2; CDR3 protein: CASSPGGGTANEKLFF
V gene: TRBV18; CDR3 protein: CASSSAPGTGDYNEQFF
V gene: TRBV7-6; CDR3 protein: CASSHPISLNSPLHF
V gene: TRBV7-3; CDR3 protein: CASSLGASGGQETQYF
V gene: TRBV6-6; CDR3 protein: CASNTYNQPQHF
V gene: TRBV6-5; CDR3 protein: CASSLTGAHGYTF
V gene: TRBV18; CDR3 protein: CASSPGQNTEAFF
V gene: TRBV6-6; CDR3 protein: CASSTPGTGDGAPLHF
V gene: TRBV28; CDR3 protein: CASSGTSREQFF
V gene: TRBV27; CDR3 protein: CASSSGHDTVYSNQPQHF